This TCR beta chain emerged from a study of T-cell memory formation after mild COVID-19. As for the study in general: There were largely donor-specific TCR clusters.

Comments on this clonotype: The antigen remains undetermined.

V lost 5 bases and J lost 7; bases outside the gene matches: 8. CDR1 LGHNT and CDR2 FRNRAP come from the germline V gene. This CDR3 has 15 residues. Study-wide results and caveats: For second-wave clones that peaked at day 37, SARS-CoV-2 specificity went unverified. Pre-infection memory carried some responding clones, suggesting that cross-reactive memory joined.

TCRdb itself ran the 5' RACE reads through MiXCR, one entry per CDR3 protein. The profile shows over 9,500 distinct CDR3 sequences, roughly 14% of them singletons. The TCR was taken from a man aged 18 to 29 who had mild COVID-19 (a few samples of this study predate the infection). Cell type and time point are not known. Sequenced material: PBMCs or a T cell subset sorted from them (not recorded which). V is TRBV12-5 and J is TRBJ2-5; 12 nucleotides match TRBD2. The CDR3 loop reads CASGLAGGRSLTQYF. The CDR3 nucleotides read TGTGCTAGTGGTCTAGCGGGGGGGCGGAGCTTGACCCAGTACTTC.